The rows below give T cell receptor beta chains drawn from one sample of a study of PD-L1 blockade in urothelial cancer. The protocol was immunoSEQ multiplex PCR, while the TCRdb copy is restricted to in-frame clones and leaves out a portion. This table has roughly 60,000 clones, over 75% appearing once. The input for sequencing was PBMCs, taken around atezolizumab (anti-PD-L1) treatment. The receptors derive from an older man with urothelial cancer. The CDR3 runs from the conserved cysteine through the conserved F or W. Fields, in order: D gene, V gene, clone size, J gene, CDR3 protein, CDR3 DNA. D genes are given only for firm matches. Not every row has a clone size; where given, it reads once, few, many or a size class.

NA	TRBV6-1	NA	TRBJ2-7	CASKFGGAPYEQYF	TGTGCCAGCAAGTTTGGCGGGGCCCCCTACGAGCAGTACTTC
TRBD2	TRBV6-4	NA	TRBJ2-1	CASSVLGLAGDEQFF	TGTGCCAGCAGTGTTCTCGGACTAGCGGGAGATGAGCAGTTCTTC
NA	TRBV14	NA	TRBJ2-1	CASSQASGYNEQFF	TGTGCCAGCAGCCAAGCTTCAGGGTACAATGAGCAGTTCTTC
TRBD1	TRBV7-8	once	TRBJ1-2	CASSPSRDRWYYGYTF	TGTGCCAGCAGCCCGTCCCGGGACAGGTGGTACTATGGCTACACCTTC
NA	TRBV19	NA	TRBJ1-2	CASTPQERGTSGYTF	TGTGCCAGTACCCCTCAGGAGCGGGGGACTAGTGGCTACACCTTC
TRBD2	TRBV6-6	NA	TRBJ2-1	CASSRTSGTLNEQFF	TGTGCCAGCAGCAGGACTAGCGGGACACTCAATGAGCAGTTCTTC
TRBD1	TRBV4-1	NA	TRBJ2-7	CASSQVTGVTPYEQYF	TGCGCCAGCAGCCAGGTCACAGGGGTTACTCCCTACGAGCAGTACTTC
NA	TRBV30	NA	TRBJ1-2	CAWSISMRHHGYTF	TGTGCCTGGAGTATAAGCATGAGGCATCATGGCTACACCTTC
TRBD2	TRBV5-1	NA	TRBJ2-5	CASSLGGAGVPETQYF	TGCGCCAGCAGCTTGGGGGGAGCGGGGGTCCCGGAGACCCAGTACTTC
TRBD1	TRBV18	NA	TRBJ2-3	CASSQQRGQGFADTQYF	TGTGCCAGCTCTCAACAGAGGGGACAGGGTTTTGCAGATACGCAGTATTTT
NA	TRBV5-1	NA	TRBJ2-1	CASSLMSGSGNEQFF	TGCGCCAGCAGCTTAATGTCGGGGTCCGGGAATGAGCAGTTCTTC
TRBD2	TRBV7-2	NA	TRBJ2-7	CAAGGFSYEQYF	TGTGCCGCGGGAGGGTTCTCCTACGAGCAGTACTTC
NA	TRBV15	NA	TRBJ2-3	CATSSSTSTDTQYF	TGTGCCACCAGCTCTTCGACTAGCACAGATACGCAGTATTTT
TRBD2	TRBV6-1	NA	TRBJ2-3	CASSGWTSGIDTQYF	TGTGCCAGCAGTGGTTGGACTAGCGGGATTGATACGCAGTATTTT
NA	TRBV10-2	once	TRBJ2-7	CASRDSTSYEQYF	TGCGCCAGCAGGGACTCCACATCATACGAGCAGTACTTC
TRBD1	TRBV5-4	NA	TRBJ2-7	CASSLSGRGRLGEQYF	TGTGCCAGCAGCTTAAGTGGCAGGGGGCGCCTCGGCGAGCAGTACTTC
TRBD1	TRBV6-5	NA	TRBJ1-5	CASRRQGGNNQPQHF	TGTGCCAGCAGGAGACAGGGCGGTAACAATCAGCCCCAGCATTTT
TRBD1	TRBV27	NA	TRBJ1-1	CASKGQGVRRAEAFF	TGTGCCAGCAAAGGACAGGGGGTTCGTAGGGCTGAAGCTTTCTTT
NA	TRBV19	once	TRBJ2-5	CASSAPRVLGETQYF	TGTGCCAGTAGTGCCCCTCGGGTCTTAGGAGAGACCCAGTACTTC
TRBD1	TRBV12-5	few	TRBJ2-2	CASGHGTGGTSGELFF	TGTGCTAGTGGTCACGGGACAGGGGGTACGTCCGGGGAGCTGTTTTTT
TRBD1	TRBV6-4	NA	TRBJ2-2	CASSKQGSTGELFF	TGTGCCAGCAGTAAACAGGGGAGCACCGGGGAGCTGTTTTTT
NA	TRBV30	NA	TRBJ2-1	CAWSPPVPTGNEQFF	TGTGCCTGGAGTCCCCCCGTACCGACAGGCAATGAGCAGTTCTTC
TRBD1	TRBV2	NA	TRBJ1-2	CASSEDRGPYGYTF	TGTGCCAGCAGTGAGGACAGGGGTCCCTATGGCTACACCTTC
NA	TRBV7-2	NA	TRBJ1-5	CASSLTAGVGQPQHF	TGTGCCAGCAGCTTAACAGCCGGGGTGGGCCAGCCCCAGCATTTT
TRBD1	TRBV12-5	many	TRBJ2-7	CASGLGRDRVNYEQYF	TGTGCTAGTGGTTTAGGGCGGGACAGGGTTAACTACGAGCAGTACTTC
TRBD1	TRBV6-6	NA	TRBJ2-7	CASSYSRQGSSYEQYF	TGTGCCAGCAGTTACTCTCGACAGGGAAGCTCCTACGAGCAGTACTTC
NA	TRBV6-1	few	TRBJ2-3	CASSGNTAGITEHTDTQYF	TGTGCCAGCAGTGGAAACACCGCCGGGATCACCGAGCACACAGATACGCAGTATTTT
NA	TRBV1	NA	TRBJ2-7	CTSSHSKVPEDYEQYF	TGCACCAGCAGCCATTCGAAAGTGCCGGAGGACTACGAGCAGTACTTC
NA	TRBV5-1	once	TRBJ1-4	CASSPGWTNEKLFF	TGCGCCAGCAGTCCAGGGTGGACCAATGAAAAACTGTTTTTT
TRBD2	TRBV5-1	NA	TRBJ2-7	CASSPGLASYEQYF	TGCGCCAGCAGCCCGGGACTAGCGAGCTACGAGCAGTACTTC
TRBD1	TRBV7-9	NA	TRBJ1-1	CASTSGTGVMDTEAFF	TGTGCCAGCACCTCGGGGACAGGGGTGATGGACACTGAAGCTTTCTTT
NA	TRBV18	once	TRBJ1-1	CASSPGGAHTEAFF	TGTGCCAGCTCACCCGGGGGGGCCCACACTGAAGCTTTCTTT
NA	TRBV19	few	TRBJ1-3	CASIPDFSGNTIYF	TGTGCCAGTATCCCTGACTTCTCTGGAAACACCATATATTTT
TRBD1	TRBV23-1	NA	TRBJ1-1	CASPGGQGKPEAFF	TGCGCCAGCCCCGGGGGACAGGGAAAACCTGAAGCTTTCTTT
TRBD2	TRBV15	NA	TRBJ2-1	CATSRDLAGGTISYNEQFF	TGTGCCACCAGCAGAGATTTGGCGGGAGGGACCATCTCCTACAATGAGCAGTTCTTC
TRBD2	TRBV7-9	NA	TRBJ2-5	CASSPSGLPSDTQYF	TGTGCCAGCAGCCCGTCGGGACTACCTTCAGATACCCAGTACTTC
NA	TRBV28	NA	TRBJ2-3	CASNTRGASTDTQYF	TGTGCCAGCAATACGCGGGGTGCTAGCACAGATACGCAGTATTTT